This entry lists 26 T cell receptor beta chains sequenced from one sample in a study of T cell changes during pregnancy in multiple sclerosis. Sequencing used immunoSEQ multiplex PCR; TCRdb keeps in-frame clones, though not all of them. The sample contains approximately 79,000 clones, about 93% of which appear only once. Sequenced here: peripheral blood, sampled in the second trimester of pregnancy. All receptors derive from a female donor in good health, enrolled as a control in a pregnancy study.

This clone appeared once. This chain joins TRBV6-5 and TRBJ1-5; 8 positions agree with TRBD1. V gave up 2 bases and J gave up 3 bases; unmatched junction bases: 3. Looked up from germline, CDR1 is MNHEY and CDR2 is SVGAGI. The CDR3 has 15 residues. CDR3 amino acids: CASSYGTGTNQPQHF. CDR3 bases: TGTGCCAGCAGTTACGGGACAGGAACCAATCAGCCCCAGCATTTT.

The chain couples TRBV11-2 to TRBJ1-2; a possible D gene is TRBD1 (6 bases). V was shortened by 5 bases and J by 4 bases, with 17 bases between the two germline ends. CDR3 length: 15 amino acids. Germline V gene lookup returns CDR1 SGHAT and CDR2 FQNNGV. The chain's CDR3 is CASSTLIGTSYGYTF. In DNA form, the CDR3 reads TGTGCCAGCAGCACTCTCATCGGGACAAGCTATGGCTACACCTTC.

The CDR3 DNA is TGTGCCAGCCGACCGGGACAGGGGGCGAAAGAAGCTTTCTTT. This translates into CASRPGQGAKEAFF. The chain recombines TRBV2 with TRBJ1-1; 12 nucleotides align to TRBD1. The germline V gene has CDR1 SNHLY and CDR2 FYNNEI. The CDR3 loop spans 14 amino acids. With 8 bases clipped from V and 8 bases from J, the junction kept 9 bases outside the gene matches.

The chain carries TRBV7-2 and TRBJ2-7; 10 bases map to TRBD2. Germline CDR1 is SGHTA and CDR2 is FQGNSA. Germline trimming cut 4 bases from V and 5 bases from J; bases unmatched to any gene: 5. The CDR3 is 14 amino acids. CDR3 loop: CASSSSGGGNEQYF. The CDR3 DNA reads TGTGCCAGCAGCTCTAGCGGGGGAGGAAACGAGCAGTACTTC.

This sequence joins TRBV2 and TRBJ1-5, with 7 bases that match TRBD1. Germline values: CDR1 SNHLY, CDR2 FYNNEI. The CDR3 has 14 residues. After removal of 8 bases from V and 4 bases from J, the junction contained 8 bases not matched to a gene. The CDR3 DNA sequence: TGTGCCAGCCGGGACAGAGGTGGGAATCAGCCCCAGCATTTT. Its translation: CASRDRGGNQPQHF.

The chain links TRBV20-1 to TRBJ2-1; D unresolved. The CDR3 is 11 residues long. Germline V CDR1 and CDR2: DFQATT, SNEGSKA (reference sequence). V was trimmed by 6 bases and J by 5 bases, leaving 8 bases between them. The CDR3 loop reads CSAHSNNEQFF. Written as DNA, the CDR3 is TGCAGTGCACATTCCAACAATGAGCAGTTCTTC.

The chain's CDR3 is CASSLIGDNEKLFF. The CDR3 DNA reads as TGTGCCAGCAGCTTAATCGGGGATAATGAAAAACTGTTTTTT. J is TRBJ1-4 and V is TRBV7-9; no definite D call. CDR1 is SEHNR and CDR2 is FQNEAQ in the germline V gene (reference sequence). The CDR3 has 14 residues. Trimming took off 2 bases at V and 4 bases at J, with 8 bases between the two ends.

Only one count was recorded for this clone. The chain is built from TRBV4-2 and TRBJ1-2, with TRBD1 identical over 7 bases. The CDR3 extends over 16 amino acids. Per the germline V gene, CDR1 is LGHNA and CDR2 is YNFKEQ. V shed 0 bases and J 3 bases; nucleotides not matched to a gene: 7. CDR3 sequence (DNA): TGTGCCAGCAGCCAAGATGTGACAGGGCCTGACTATGGCTACACCTTC. This gives the protein CASSQDVTGPDYGYTF.

V usage is TRBV18 and J usage is TRBJ1-5; 9 nucleotides align to TRBD1. The CDR3 has 17 amino acids. The germline V gene encodes CDR1 KGHSH and CDR2 LQKENI. V lost 6 bases to trimming and J lost 3 bases; unmatched junction nucleotides: 12. In DNA form, the CDR3 reads TGTGCCAGCTCCCGGGCGGGGACAGGGAGACCCAATCAGCCCCAGCATTTT. It translates to CASSRAGTGRPNQPQHF.

V gene TRBV7-9 combines with J gene TRBJ2-1, with a weak D call TRBD1 (6 bases). CDR3 size: 13 residues. V was pared by 6 bases and J by 5 bases, with 11 bases between. Germline V gene data show CDR1 as SEHNR and CDR2 as FQNEAQ (reference sequence). CDR3 residues: CASSYTGNNEQFF. Written as DNA, the CDR3 is TGTGCCAGCAGTTACACAGGGAACAATGAGCAGTTCTTC.

The chain joins TRBV11-2 to TRBJ2-2; 8 nucleotides line up with TRBD2. Trimming removed 5 bases from V and 5 bases from J; junction bases left unmatched: 7. The germline V gene encodes CDR1 SGHAT and CDR2 FQNNGV. The CDR3 runs 15 residues. In DNA form, the CDR3 reads TGTGCCAGCAGCGCCCGGGGGGGGGCAACCGGGGAGCTGTTTTTT. Its translation: CASSARGGATGELFF.

The V and J genes are TRBV5-6 and TRBJ2-5; maybe TRBD2 (5 bases). The CDR3 runs to 15 residues. Trimming took off 5 bases at V and 5 bases at J, with 19 bases between the two ends. Germline CDR1 SGHDT, CDR2 YYEEEE. DNA for the CDR3: TGTGCCAGCAGTTTTTCACTAGGGCATGGGGAGACCCAGTACTTC. This gives the protein CASSFSLGHGETQYF.

V usage is TRBV5-4 and J usage is TRBJ1-2; D might be TRBD1 (5 bases). The CDR3 covers 14 residues. The V gene's germline CDR1 is SGHNT and CDR2 YYREEE (reference sequence). The V end lost 0 bases, the J end lost 6 bases, and 12 bases lay between the germline ends. The CDR3 DNA follows: TGTGCCAGCAGCTTGGGGGGAGGGGCGGATGGCTACACCTTC. Its protein product is CASSLGGGADGYTF.

The chain couples TRBV11-3 to TRBJ1-1; a weak D match, TRBD1 (6 bases). Deletions cut 8 bases from V and 1 base from J, with 14 bases between. CDR1 is SGHNT, CDR2 YENEEA, per germline. The CDR3 is 14 residues long. The CDR3 coding sequence is TGTGCCAGCTCCGCGGGGGCGGCGAACACTGAAGCTTTCTTT. This sequence encodes CASSAGAANTEAFF.

The CDR3 spells CAWGRGGLTEAFF. CDR3 in DNA: TGTGCCTGGGGGAGAGGGGGTCTCACTGAAGCTTTCTTT. The chain combines TRBV30 with TRBJ1-1; TRBD1 is a possible D gene (6 bases). The V gene's germline CDR1 is GTSNPN and CDR2 SVGIG (reference sequence). The V end was cut by 5 bases, the J end by 4 bases, with 14 bases between. The CDR3 loop spans 13 amino acids.

This chain joins TRBV4-2 and TRBJ2-2; 7 bases agree with TRBD2. V shed 4 bases and J 10 bases; nucleotides not matched to a gene: 9. Germline V lookup: CDR1 LGHNA, CDR2 YNFKEQ. This CDR3 contains 14 residues. CDR3 DNA: TGTGCCAGCAGCCCCCTCCTAGCGGCGGAGGAGCTGTTTTTT. Protein: CASSPLLAAEELFF.

V is TRBV4-3 and J is TRBJ2-7; D gene ambiguous. CDR3 length: 14 residues. Germline values: CDR1 LGHNA, CDR2 YSLEER. The V gene lost 2 bases and the J gene lost 4 bases, with 12 bases spanning the gap. CDR3 coding DNA: TGCGCCAGCAGCCAAAATAGACAAGAATACGAGCAGTACTTC. Translating it yields CASSQNRQEYEQYF.

J is TRBJ2-7 and V is TRBV10-3, with 9 bases matching TRBD2. V lost 6 bases and J lost 0; bases outside the gene matches: 12. Germline CDR1 and CDR2: ENHRY and SYGVKD. This CDR3 is 17 amino acids long. The CDR3 DNA follows: TGTGCCATCAGAATCCAACGGTCAGCGGGGGGCTCCTACGAGCAGTACTTC. Encoded protein: CAIRIQRSAGGSYEQYF.

The chain uses TRBV4-1 and TRBJ2-7; 16 bases are a match to TRBD2. Germline V gene sequence: CDR1 MGHRA, CDR2 YSYEKL. This CDR3 spans 17 amino acids. The J segment lost 3 bases and the V segment lost 3 bases, leaving 5 bases of the junction unmatched. CDR3 coding DNA: TGCGCCAGCAGCCAGGCGGGACTAGCGGGGGGGAACTACGAGCAGTACTTC. Translated: CASSQAGLAGGNYEQYF.

V is TRBV27 and J is TRBJ2-5; D is possibly TRBD1 (5 bases). The CDR3 runs to 13 residues. V dropped 2 bases and J dropped 4 bases, with 8 bases sitting between them. The germline V gene encodes CDR1 MNHEY and CDR2 SMNVEV (reference sequence). This chain's CDR3 is CASSLDRGETQYF. CDR3 nucleotide sequence: TGTGCCAGCAGTTTAGACAGAGGAGAGACCCAGTACTTC.

V and J are TRBV5-6 and TRBJ2-7, with D possibly TRBD1 on 6 matching bases. V lost 0 bases, J lost 3 bases, and 10 bases lay in between. From germline, CDR1 is SGHDT and CDR2 YYEEEE. This CDR3 region has 14 residues. This CDR3 reads CASSLGTDHYEQYF. The CDR3 DNA reads as TGTGCCAGCAGCTTGGGGACAGACCACTACGAGCAGTACTTC. Based on the CDR3 plus reference TRBV5-6 and TRBJ2-7, the full variable domain is DAGVTQSPTHLIKTRGQQVTLRCSPKSGHDTVSWYQQALGQGPQFIFQYYEEEERQRGNFPDRFSGHQFPNYSSELNVNALLLGDSALYLCASSLGTDHYEQYFGPGTRLTVT.

The chain is built from TRBV7-3 and TRBJ2-2, with D possibly matching TRBD2 (6 bases). Trimming pared 5 bases from V and 7 bases from J, leaving 11 bases between. From germline, CDR1 is SGHTA and CDR2 FQGTGA. The CDR3 has 13 residues. CDR3 nucleotides: TGTGCCAGCAGCAGCCGGCGGGGCGGGGAGCTGTTTTTT. The encoded protein is CASSSRRGGELFF.

This sequence joins TRBV5-1 and TRBJ2-1; 14 nucleotides agree with TRBD2. Germline CDR1 reads SGHRS; CDR2 reads YFSETQ. CDR3 length: 18 amino acids. V gave up 4 bases and J gave up 9 bases; unmatched junction bases: 15. CDR3: CASSPNNHLTSGGGEQFF. The CDR3 bases are TGCGCCAGCAGCCCCAACAATCACTTGACTAGCGGGGGGGGTGAGCAGTTCTTC.

The CDR3 spells CASSAQGIYGYTF. CDR3 sequence (DNA): TGTGCCAGCAGCGCTCAGGGGATCTATGGCTACACCTTC. The chain is built from TRBV27 and TRBJ1-2, with D perhaps matching TRBD1 (6 bases). Germline V lookup: CDR1 MNHEY, CDR2 SMNVEV (reference sequence). The CDR3 is made up of 13 amino acids. The V gene lost 6 bases and the J gene lost 4 bases, with 12 bases spanning the gap.

The chain combines TRBV4-3 with TRBJ1-3; D is undetermined. This CDR3 region has 14 residues. Germline assignment: CDR1 LGHNA and CDR2 YSLEER. The V end was cut by 0 bases, the J end by 4 bases, with 7 bases between. Here the CDR3 DNA reads TGCGCCAGCAGCCAAGACCCCGTAGGAAACACCATATATTTT. This codes for CASSQDPVGNTIYF.

The chain carries TRBV27 and TRBJ1-3; the match to TRBD1 covers 10 bases. J lost 8 bases, V lost 5 bases, and 6 bases had no gene match. CDR3 size: 14 residues. Germline-derived CDR1 and CDR2 are MNHEY and SMNVEV (reference sequence). The CDR3 coding sequence is TGTGCCAGCAGTCTTCGGGACAGGGGATACACCATATATTTT. Protein product: CASSLRDRGYTIYF.